This T cell receptor beta chain was documented in a study of graft-versus-host responses after intestinal transplantation. Libraries were prepared by immunoSEQ multiplex PCR; TCRdb keeps only in-frame clonotypes and omits some of them. The data show about 46,000 clones, 80% to 95% seen once. This CDR3 has 12 residues. Germline values: CDR1 GTSNPN, CDR2 SVGIG (reference sequence). V was pared by 4 bases and J by 11 bases, with 5 bases of the junction left unmatched. The clonotype originates from a human patient who received an intestinal transplant, so some T cells may come from the graft donor. The rearrangement uses TRBV30 and TRBJ2-2, with 9 bases identical to TRBD2. The sample here was PBMCs, taken about 120 weeks after a first intestinal transplant, on the day of a second. The CDR3 spells CAWTAGGGELFF. CDR3 in DNA: TGTGCCTGGACCGCGGGGGGGGGTGAGCTGTTTTTT.